These 12 T cell receptor beta chains were sequenced from one sample in a study of shared clonotypes between healthy human individuals. Repertoires were generated with immunoSEQ multiplex PCR, while TCRdb's copy carries only in-frame clones and drops some. Here the sample spans fewer than 1.6 million clones, 98% being singletons. Sequenced material: naive CD4+ T cells sorted from blood. Described subset: CD45RA+ positively selected. The source is a young man in good health.

This chain uses TRBV6-1 with TRBJ2-7; 12 bases agree with TRBD1. CDR1 MNHNS and CDR2 SASEGT come from the germline V gene. This CDR3 contains 14 residues. The J segment lost 2 bases and the V segment lost 5 bases, leaving 1 base of the junction unmatched. CDR3 DNA: TGTGCCAGCAGTTGGGACAGGGGGCCCTACGAGCAGTACTTC. Translated, it gives CASSWDRGPYEQYF.

This clone appeared a single time. CDR3 sequence: CATSRFPGVRYEQYF. For the CDR3, the DNA is TGTGCCACCAGCAGATTCCCAGGGGTTCGCTACGAGCAGTACTTC. V gene TRBV15 combines with J gene TRBJ2-7; weak D call: TRBD1 (6 bases). CDR1 and CDR2 (germline): LNHNV, YYDKDF (reference sequence). This CDR3 region has 15 residues. The V end lost 2 bases, the J end lost 3 bases, and 14 bases lay between the germline ends.

This clone was detected ten times or more. The V and J genes are TRBV7-8 and TRBJ2-4; D might be TRBD1 (5 bases). The CDR3 runs to 18 residues. The V end was cut by 4 bases, the J end by 0 bases, with 19 bases between. Germline V gives CDR1 SGHVS, CDR2 FQNEAQ. Written as DNA, the CDR3 is TGTGCCAGCAGCTCCGGCCGGACATCCACTCTAGCCAAAAACATTCAGTACTTC. It specifies CASSSGRTSTLAKNIQYF.

The chain employs TRBV27 and TRBJ2-7; tentative D call: TRBD2 (7 bases). Germline V CDR1 and CDR2: MNHEY, SMNVEV (reference sequence). CDR3 length: 18 residues. The V and J ends lost 5 bases and 5 bases respectively, with 28 bases between them. The CDR3, as DNA: TGTGCCAGCAGTCTATGGGCCACACAGGGACTACCTGTGGACGAGCAGTACTTC. Protein sequence: CASSLWATQGLPVDEQYF.

J is TRBJ2-2 and V is TRBV7-7; unclear D gene. From germline, CDR1 is SSHAT and CDR2 FNYEAQ (reference sequence). The V gene lost 1 base and the J gene lost 8 bases, with 8 bases spanning the gap. CDR3 length: 13 residues. The CDR3 loop is CASSLGESGELFF. The CDR3 bases are TGTGCCAGCAGCTTAGGAGAGTCTGGGGAGCTGTTTTTT. The full variable domain, in which reference TRBV7-7 and TRBJ2-2 provide the parts outside the CDR3, is GAGVSQSPRYKVTKRGQDVTLRCDPISSHATLYWYQQALGQGPEFLTYFNYEAQPDKSGLPSDRFSAERPEGSISTLTIQRTEQRDSAMYRCASSLGESGELFFGEGSRLTVL.

The chain has TRBV15 and TRBJ2-1, with TRBD2 as a possible D gene (5 bases). The germline gives CDR1 LNHNV, CDR2 YYDKDF (reference sequence). V was clipped by 0 bases and J by 10 bases, with 10 bases between them. This CDR3 is built from 13 residues. CDR3 DNA: TGTGCCACCAGCAGAGATGAGCGGCGCGAGCAGTTCTTC. Protein sequence: CATSRDERREQFF.

This rearrangement joins TRBV28 to TRBJ2-6; D not resolved. With 0 bases removed from V and 0 bases from J, the gap between germline ends came to 15 bases. The CDR3 consists of 19 residues. CDR1 is MDHEN, CDR2 SYDVKM, per germline. DNA of the CDR3: TGTGCCAGCAGTTTATGGACGGCCTCCGGAAACTCTGGGGCCAACGTCCTGACTTTC. Translating it yields CASSLWTASGNSGANVLTF.

This chain links TRBV27 with TRBJ2-1; 9 positions agree with TRBD2. The length of the CDR3 is 16 residues. V gave up 0 bases and J gave up 6 bases; unmatched junction bases: 6. Germline CDR1 MNHEY, CDR2 SMNVEV (reference sequence). CDR3 nucleotides: TGTGCCAGCAGTTTATCGCTAGCGGGACTAGGCAATGAGCAGTTCTTC. Translated, it gives CASSLSLAGLGNEQFF.

The chain has TRBV2 and TRBJ2-5; 9 bases match TRBD1. Trimming took 7 bases from V and 4 from J; bases not matched to a gene: 4. This CDR3 comprises 13 residues. Germline V lookup: CDR1 SNHLY, CDR2 FYNNEI. The CDR3, as DNA: TGTGCCAGCATCTTGGACAGGGGAGAGACCCAGTACTTC. Amino acids: CASILDRGETQYF.

V and J are TRBV11-2 and TRBJ1-5; D is undetermined. Trimming shortened V by 0 bases and J by 5 bases, and 8 bases separated the two germline ends. CDR3 size: 14 residues. From germline, CDR1 is SGHAT and CDR2 FQNNGV. The CDR3, as DNA: TGTGCCAGCAGCTTAGACGGAACCGATCAGCCCCAGCATTTT. Amino acid sequence: CASSLDGTDQPQHF.

In nucleotides, the CDR3 is TGTGCCAGCTCACCACCGGCTAAATTTTCCCTCAATGAGCAGTTCTTC. Translation: CASSPPAKFSLNEQFF. The chain couples TRBV18 to TRBJ2-1, with D unresolved. The V gene lost 0 bases and the J gene lost 6 bases, with 15 bases spanning the gap. CDR1 and CDR2 (germline): KGHSH, LQKENI. CDR3 length: 16 residues.

The rearrangement links TRBV11-3 to TRBJ2-7; D remains unclear. V was shortened by 2 bases and J by 5 bases, with 10 bases between the two germline ends. The CDR3 is made up of 13 amino acids. Per germline, CDR1 SGHNT and CDR2 YENEEA. The CDR3 loop reads CASSLQDRNEQYF. The CDR3 region has the DNA TGTGCCAGCAGCTTACAGGATCGGAACGAGCAGTACTTC.